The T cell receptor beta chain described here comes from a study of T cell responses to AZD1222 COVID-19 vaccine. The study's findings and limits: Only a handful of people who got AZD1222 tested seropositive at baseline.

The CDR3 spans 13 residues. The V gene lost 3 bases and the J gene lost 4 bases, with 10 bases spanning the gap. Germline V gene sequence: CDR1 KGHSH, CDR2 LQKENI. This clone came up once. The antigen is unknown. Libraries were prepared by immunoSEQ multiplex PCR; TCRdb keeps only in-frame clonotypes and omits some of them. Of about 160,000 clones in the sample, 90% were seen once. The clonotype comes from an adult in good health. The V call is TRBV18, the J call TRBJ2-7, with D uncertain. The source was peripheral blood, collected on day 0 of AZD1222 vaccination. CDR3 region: CASSPTNDYEQYF. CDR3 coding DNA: TGTGCCAGCTCACCTACCAACGATTACGAGCAGTACTTC. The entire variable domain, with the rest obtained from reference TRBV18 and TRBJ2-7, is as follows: NAGVMQNPRHLVRRRGQEARLRCSPMKGHSHVYWYRQLPEEGLKFMVYLQKENIIDESGMPKERFSAEFPKEGPSILRIQQVVRGDSAAYFCASSPTNDYEQYFGPGTRLTVT.